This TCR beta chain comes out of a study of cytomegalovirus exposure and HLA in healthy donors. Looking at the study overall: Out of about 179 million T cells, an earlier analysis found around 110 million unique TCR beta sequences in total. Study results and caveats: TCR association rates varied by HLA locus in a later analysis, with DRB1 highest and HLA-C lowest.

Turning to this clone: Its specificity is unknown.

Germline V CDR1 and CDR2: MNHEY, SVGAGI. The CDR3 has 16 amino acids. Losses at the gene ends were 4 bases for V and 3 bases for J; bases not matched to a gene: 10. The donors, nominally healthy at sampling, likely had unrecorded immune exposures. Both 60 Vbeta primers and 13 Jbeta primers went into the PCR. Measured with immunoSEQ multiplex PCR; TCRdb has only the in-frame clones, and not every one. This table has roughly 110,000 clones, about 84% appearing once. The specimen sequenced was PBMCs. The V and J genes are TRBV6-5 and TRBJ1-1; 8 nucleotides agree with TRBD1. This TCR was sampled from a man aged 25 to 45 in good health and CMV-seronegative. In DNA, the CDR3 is TGTGCCAGCAGTTCCGAGACAGGGGCTTTGTACACTGAAGCTTTCTTT. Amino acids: CASSSETGALYTEAFF.